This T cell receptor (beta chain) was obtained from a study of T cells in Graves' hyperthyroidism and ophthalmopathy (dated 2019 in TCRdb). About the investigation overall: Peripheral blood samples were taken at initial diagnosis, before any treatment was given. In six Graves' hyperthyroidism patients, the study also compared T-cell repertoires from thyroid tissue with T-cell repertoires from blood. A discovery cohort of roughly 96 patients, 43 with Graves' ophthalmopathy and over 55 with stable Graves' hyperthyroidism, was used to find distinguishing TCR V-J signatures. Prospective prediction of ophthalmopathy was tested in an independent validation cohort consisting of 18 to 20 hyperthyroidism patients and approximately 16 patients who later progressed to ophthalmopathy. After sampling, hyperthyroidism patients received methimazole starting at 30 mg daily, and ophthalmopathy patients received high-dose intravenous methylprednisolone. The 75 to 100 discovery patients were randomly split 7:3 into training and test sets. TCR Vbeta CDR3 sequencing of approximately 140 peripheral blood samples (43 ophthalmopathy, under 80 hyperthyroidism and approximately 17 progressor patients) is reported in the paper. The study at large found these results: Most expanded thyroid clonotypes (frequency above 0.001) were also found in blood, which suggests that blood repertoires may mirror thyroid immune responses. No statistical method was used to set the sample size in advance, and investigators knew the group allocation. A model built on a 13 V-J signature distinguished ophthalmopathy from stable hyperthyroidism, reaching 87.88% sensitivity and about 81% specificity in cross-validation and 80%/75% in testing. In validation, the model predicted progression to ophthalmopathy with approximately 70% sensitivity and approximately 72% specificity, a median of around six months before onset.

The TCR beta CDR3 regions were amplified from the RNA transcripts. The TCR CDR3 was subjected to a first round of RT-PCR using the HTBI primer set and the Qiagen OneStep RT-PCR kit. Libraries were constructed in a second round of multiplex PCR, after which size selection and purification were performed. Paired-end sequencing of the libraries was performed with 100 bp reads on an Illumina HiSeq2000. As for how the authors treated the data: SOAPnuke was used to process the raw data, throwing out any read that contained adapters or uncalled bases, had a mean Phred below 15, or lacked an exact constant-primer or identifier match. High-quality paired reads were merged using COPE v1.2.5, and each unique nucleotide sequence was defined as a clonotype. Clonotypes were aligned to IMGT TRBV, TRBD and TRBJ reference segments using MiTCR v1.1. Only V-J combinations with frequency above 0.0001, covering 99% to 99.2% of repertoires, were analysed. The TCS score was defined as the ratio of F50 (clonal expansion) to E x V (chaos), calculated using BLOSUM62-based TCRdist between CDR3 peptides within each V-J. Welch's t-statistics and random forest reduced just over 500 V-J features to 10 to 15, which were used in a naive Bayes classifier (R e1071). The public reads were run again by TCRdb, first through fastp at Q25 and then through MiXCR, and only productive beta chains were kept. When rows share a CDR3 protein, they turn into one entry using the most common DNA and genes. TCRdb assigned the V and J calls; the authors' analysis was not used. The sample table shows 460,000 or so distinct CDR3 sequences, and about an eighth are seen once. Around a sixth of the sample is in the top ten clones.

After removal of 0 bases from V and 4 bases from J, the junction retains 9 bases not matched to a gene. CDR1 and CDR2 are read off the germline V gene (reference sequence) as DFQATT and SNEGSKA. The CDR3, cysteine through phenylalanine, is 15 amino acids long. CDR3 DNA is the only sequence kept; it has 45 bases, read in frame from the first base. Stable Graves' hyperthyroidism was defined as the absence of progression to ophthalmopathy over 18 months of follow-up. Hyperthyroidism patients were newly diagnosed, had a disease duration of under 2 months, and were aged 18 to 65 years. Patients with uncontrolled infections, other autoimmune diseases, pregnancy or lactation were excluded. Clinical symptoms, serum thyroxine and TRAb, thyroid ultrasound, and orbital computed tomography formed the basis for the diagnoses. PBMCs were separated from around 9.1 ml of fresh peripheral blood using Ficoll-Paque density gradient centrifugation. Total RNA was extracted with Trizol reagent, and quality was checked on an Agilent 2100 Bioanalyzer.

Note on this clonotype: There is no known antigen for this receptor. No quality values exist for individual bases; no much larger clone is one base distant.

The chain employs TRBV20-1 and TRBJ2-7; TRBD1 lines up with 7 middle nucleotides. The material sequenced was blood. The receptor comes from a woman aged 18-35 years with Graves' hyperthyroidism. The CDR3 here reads CSARDVWKGAYEQYF. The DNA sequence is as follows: TGCAGTGCTAGAGATGTGTGGAAGGGGGCTTACGAGCAGTACTTC.